This TCR beta chain was sequenced in a study of graft-versus-host responses after intestinal transplantation. Trimming took 6 bases from V and 0 from J, leaving 17 bases between them. Germline CDR1 reads KGHSH; CDR2 reads LQKENI. This CDR3 comprises 16 residues. As regards this clone: Its specificity is not known.

Data came from immunoSEQ multiplex PCR; TCRdb stores just in-frame clones and leaves some out. The data contain more than 95,000 clones, about 90% of them singletons. This receptor was obtained from a human donor who received an intestinal transplant. This specimen consisted of unstimulated CD4+ T cells sorted from spleen or lymph node cells, obtained before intestinal transplant. The chain recombines TRBV18 with TRBJ2-5, with D perhaps matching TRBD2 (7 bases). CDR3 nucleotides: TGTGCCAGCTCCGTTTCTGGGGGGGCCAACCAAGAGACCCAGTACTTC. Translating gives CASSVSGGANQETQYF.